This TCR beta chain was documented in a study of T cells in Graves' hyperthyroidism and ophthalmopathy. Disease duration under 2 months; hyperthyroidism patients were aged 18 to 65. Source material for PBMCs was more than 7.5 ml fresh peripheral blood. Amplification of TCR beta CDR3 regions used RNA as the template. Carried out on the TCR CDR3, a first-round RT-PCR used the HTBI primer set. TCRdb re-derived calls from the multiplex PCR reads in MiXCR, one entry per CDR3 protein. The sample includes under 350,000 distinct CDR3 sequences, approximately 18% seen only once; the top ten take 45% to 55%. The table lists this clonotype with a few counts. The ends were cut back, 0 bases at V and 9 bases at J, with 6 bases in the middle. There are 12 residues in the CDR3.

The genes are TRBV12-3 or TRBV12-4 and TRBJ2-1, with D unresolved. This clonotype was sampled from a woman aged 45-65 years with Graves' hyperthyroidism. Sequences were obtained from blood. The CDR3 here is CASSLARVEQFF. CDR3 nucleotides: TGTGCCAGCAGTTTAGCACGGGTTGAGCAGTTCTTC.